Reported below is one TCR beta chain. Its antigen is unidentified. CDR3 length equals 13 residues. The germline CDR1 and CDR2 sequences are SGHNT and YYREEE (reference sequence). Losses at the gene ends were 5 bases for V and 4 bases for J; bases not matched to a gene: 5. The sample comes from a study of T cell repertoires in cytomegalovirus infection. TCRdb analysed the reads with MiXCR anew, one entry per CDR3 protein. This table holds nearly 700,000 distinct CDR3 sequences, 30% to 40% found once. The specimen comprised cultured PBMCs, sampled from culture after CMV antigen stimulation. V and J are TRBV5-4 and TRBJ2-5; the match to TRBD1 covers 7 bases. This receptor was identified in a human donor in good health (CMV status not recorded). Some clones in this sample may be carry-over from other donors' samples. CDR3 DNA sequence: TGTGCCAGCAGAGGGGGCTGGGCAGAGACCCAGTACTTC. Amino acid sequence: CASRGGWAETQYF.